This TCR beta chain stems from a study of response to subunit inactivated influenza vaccine. This clonotype was recorded many times. Germline CDR1 LGHNA, CDR2 YNFKEQ. Trimming stripped 4 bases from V and 4 bases from J, with 15 bases between. This CDR3 has 15 amino acids. TCRdb analysed the RT-PCR reads with MiXCR anew, one entry per CDR3 protein. The data contain just under 550,000 distinct CDR3 sequences, roughly 25% of them singletons. A further study also used this sample, focusing on T cells expressing NK-cell markers. Per that paper: The authors made TCR beta cDNA libraries by 5'RACE template switching. This switching added a universal primer site and UMIs. Obtained from sorted CD3+CD56+NKG2C+, CD3+CD56+NKG2C- and CD3+CD56-NKG2C+ T cells were the TCR beta repertoires.

The sequence was obtained from a man aged 50-59 years who received an inactivated influenza vaccine. V gene TRBV4-2 combines with J gene TRBJ2-3; D remains unclear. The source material was CD4+ T cells sorted from PBMCs, sampled about 11 days after vaccination. This CDR3 is CASSLSANTADTQYF. The CDR3 coding sequence is TGTGCCAGCAGCCTTTCAGCGAATACCGCAGATACGCAGTATTTT.